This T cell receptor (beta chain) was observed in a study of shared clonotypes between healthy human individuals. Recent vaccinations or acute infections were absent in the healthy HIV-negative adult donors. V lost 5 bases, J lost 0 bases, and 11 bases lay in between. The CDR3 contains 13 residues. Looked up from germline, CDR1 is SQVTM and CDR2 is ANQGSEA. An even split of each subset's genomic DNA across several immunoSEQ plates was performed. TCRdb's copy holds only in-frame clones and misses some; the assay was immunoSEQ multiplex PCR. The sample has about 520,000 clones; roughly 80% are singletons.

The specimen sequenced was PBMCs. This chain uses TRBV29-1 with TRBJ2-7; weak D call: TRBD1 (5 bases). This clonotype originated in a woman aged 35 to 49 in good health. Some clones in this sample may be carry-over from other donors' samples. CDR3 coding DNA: TGCAGCGTTAGTAACAGGAGCTCCTACGAGCAGTACTTC. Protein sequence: CSVSNRSSYEQYF.